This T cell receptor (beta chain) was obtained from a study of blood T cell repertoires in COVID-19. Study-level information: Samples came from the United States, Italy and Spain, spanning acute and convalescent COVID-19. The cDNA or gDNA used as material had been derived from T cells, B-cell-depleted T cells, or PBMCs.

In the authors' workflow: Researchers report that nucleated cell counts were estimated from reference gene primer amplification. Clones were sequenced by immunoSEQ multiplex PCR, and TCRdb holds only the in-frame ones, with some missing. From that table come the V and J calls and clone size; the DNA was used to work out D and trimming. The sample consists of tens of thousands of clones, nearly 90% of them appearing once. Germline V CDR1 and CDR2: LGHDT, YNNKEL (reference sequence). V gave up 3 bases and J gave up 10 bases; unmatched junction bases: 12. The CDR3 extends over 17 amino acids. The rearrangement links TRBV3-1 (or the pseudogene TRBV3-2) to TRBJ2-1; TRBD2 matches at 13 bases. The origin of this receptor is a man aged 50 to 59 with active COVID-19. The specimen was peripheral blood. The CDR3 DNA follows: TGTGCCAGCAGCCATCGCCTTTTACTAGCGGGAGGGAGCGAGCAGTTCTTC. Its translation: CASSHRLLLAGGSEQFF.